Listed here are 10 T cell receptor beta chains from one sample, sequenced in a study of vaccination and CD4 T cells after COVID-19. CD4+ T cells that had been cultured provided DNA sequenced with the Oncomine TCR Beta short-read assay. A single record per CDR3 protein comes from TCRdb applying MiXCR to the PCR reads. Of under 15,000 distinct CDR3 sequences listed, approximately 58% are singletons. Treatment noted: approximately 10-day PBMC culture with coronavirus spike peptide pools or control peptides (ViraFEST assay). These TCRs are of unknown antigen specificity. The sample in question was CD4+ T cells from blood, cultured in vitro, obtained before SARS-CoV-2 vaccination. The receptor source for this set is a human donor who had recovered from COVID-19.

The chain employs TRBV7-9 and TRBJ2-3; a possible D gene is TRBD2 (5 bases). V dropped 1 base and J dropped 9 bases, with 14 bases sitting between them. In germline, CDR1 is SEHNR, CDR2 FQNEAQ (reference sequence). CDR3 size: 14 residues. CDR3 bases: TGTGCCAGCAGCTTAGAACGGGCGAGGAGGACGCAGTATTTT. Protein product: CASSLERARRTQYF.

The CDR3 region has the DNA TGTGCCATCAGTGATACAGGGCCGACCTACGAGCAGTACTTC. As protein: CAISDTGPTYEQYF. The chain combines TRBV10-3 with TRBJ2-7; TRBD1 is a possible D gene (6 bases). Trimming removed 3 bases at V and 2 bases at J, with 11 bases between. CDR3 size: 14 residues. CDR1 is ENHRY and CDR2 is SYGVKD in the germline V gene.

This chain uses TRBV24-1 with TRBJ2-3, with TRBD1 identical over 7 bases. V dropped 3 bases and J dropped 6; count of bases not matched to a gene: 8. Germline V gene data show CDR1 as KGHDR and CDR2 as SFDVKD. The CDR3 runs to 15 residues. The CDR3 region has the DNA TGTGCCACCAGTGATCCGACAGGGAGTATGGATACGCAGTATTTT. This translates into CATSDPTGSMDTQYF.

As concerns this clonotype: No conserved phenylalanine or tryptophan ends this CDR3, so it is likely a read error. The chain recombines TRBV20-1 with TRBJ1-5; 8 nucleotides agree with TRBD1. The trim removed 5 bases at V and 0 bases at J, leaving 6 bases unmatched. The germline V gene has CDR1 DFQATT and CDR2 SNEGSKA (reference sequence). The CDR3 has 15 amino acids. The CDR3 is CSADPGGYSNQPQHS. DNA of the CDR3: TGCAGTGCTGATCCAGGGGGCTATAGCAATCAGCCCCAGCATTCT.

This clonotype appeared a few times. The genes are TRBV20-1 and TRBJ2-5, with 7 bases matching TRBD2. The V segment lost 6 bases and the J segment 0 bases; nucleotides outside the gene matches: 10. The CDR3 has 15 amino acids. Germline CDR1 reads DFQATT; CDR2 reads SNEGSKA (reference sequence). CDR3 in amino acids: CSAPTPLANQETQYF. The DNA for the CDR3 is TGCAGTGCCCCGACTCCACTAGCGAACCAAGAGACCCAGTACTTC.

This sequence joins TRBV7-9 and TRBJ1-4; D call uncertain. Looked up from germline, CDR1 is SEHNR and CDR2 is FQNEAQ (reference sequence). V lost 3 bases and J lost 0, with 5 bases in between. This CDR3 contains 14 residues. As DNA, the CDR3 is TGTGCCAGCAGCTTGCATGCAACTAATGAAAAACTGTTTTTT. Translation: CASSLHATNEKLFF.

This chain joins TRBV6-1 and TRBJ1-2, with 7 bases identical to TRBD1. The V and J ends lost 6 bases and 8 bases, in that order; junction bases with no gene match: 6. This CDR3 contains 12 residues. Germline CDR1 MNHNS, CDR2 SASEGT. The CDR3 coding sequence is TGTGCCAGCAGAACAGGGGATGGCGGCTACACCTTC. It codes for CASRTGDGGYTF.

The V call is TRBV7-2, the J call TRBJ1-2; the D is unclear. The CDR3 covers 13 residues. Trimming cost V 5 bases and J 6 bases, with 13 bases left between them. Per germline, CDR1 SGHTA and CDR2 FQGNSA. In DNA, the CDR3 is TGTGCCAGCAGCAAAAGGACGAGCGATGGCTACACCTTC. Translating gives CASSKRTSDGYTF.

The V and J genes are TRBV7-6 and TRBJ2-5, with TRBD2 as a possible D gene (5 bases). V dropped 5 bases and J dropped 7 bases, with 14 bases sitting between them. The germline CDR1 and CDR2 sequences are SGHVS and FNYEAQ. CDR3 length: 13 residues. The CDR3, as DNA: TGTGCCAGCAGCCCTCAATCAGGAGGGACCCAGTACTTC. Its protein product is CASSPQSGGTQYF.

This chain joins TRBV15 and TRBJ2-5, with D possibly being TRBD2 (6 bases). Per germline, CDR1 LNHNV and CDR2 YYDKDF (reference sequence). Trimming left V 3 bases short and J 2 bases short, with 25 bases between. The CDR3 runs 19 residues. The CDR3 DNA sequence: TGTGCCACCAGCAGTCCTTCAGAGTCTCGGAGGGGAAGGCAAGAGACCCAGTACTTC. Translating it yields CATSSPSESRRGRQETQYF.